This TCR beta chain came from a study of cytomegalovirus exposure and HLA in healthy donors. CDR1 and CDR2 (germline): SGHNT, YYREEE (reference sequence). The V and J ends lost 0 bases and 0 bases respectively, with 12 bases between them. The CDR3 extends over 17 amino acids. Primers: 60 Vbeta forward and 13 Jbeta reverse. TCRdb keeps only in-frame clones here, not all; method: immunoSEQ multiplex PCR. The sample lists about 200,000 clones, around 80% occurring once. This receptor was obtained from a man aged 45-65 years in good health and CMV-seronegative. The rearrangement links TRBV5-4 to TRBJ2-2, with D perhaps TRBD1 (5 bases). Sequencing was carried out using PBMCs. This CDR3 reads CASSLGPWGANTGELFF. CDR3 nucleotides: TGTGCCAGCAGCTTGGGGCCCTGGGGCGCGAACACCGGGGAGCTGTTTTTT.